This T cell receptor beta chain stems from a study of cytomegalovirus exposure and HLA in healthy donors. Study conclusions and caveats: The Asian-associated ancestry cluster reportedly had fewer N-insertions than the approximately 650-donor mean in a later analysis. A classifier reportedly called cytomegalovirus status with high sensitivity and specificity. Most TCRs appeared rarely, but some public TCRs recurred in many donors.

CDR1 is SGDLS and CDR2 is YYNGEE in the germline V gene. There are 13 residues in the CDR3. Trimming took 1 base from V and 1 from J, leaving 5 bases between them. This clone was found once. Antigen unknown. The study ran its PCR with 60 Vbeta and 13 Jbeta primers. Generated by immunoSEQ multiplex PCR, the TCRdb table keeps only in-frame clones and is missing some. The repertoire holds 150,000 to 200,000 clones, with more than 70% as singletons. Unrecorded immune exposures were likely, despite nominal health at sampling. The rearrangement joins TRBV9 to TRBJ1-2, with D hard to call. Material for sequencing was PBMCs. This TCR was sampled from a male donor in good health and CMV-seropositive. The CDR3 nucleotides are TGTGCCAGCAGCGTAACAGTTAACTATGGCTACACCTTC. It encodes CASSVTVNYGYTF.